Listed here are 9 T cell receptor beta chains from one sample, sequenced in a study of blood T cell repertoires in COVID-19. Repertoires were generated with immunoSEQ multiplex PCR, while TCRdb's copy carries only in-frame clones and drops some. The data show approximately 92,000 clones, about 82% seen once. The specimen was peripheral blood. These receptor sequences come from a woman between 55 and 75 years old in a cohort sampled during active or convalescent COVID-19.

In its sample, this clone was seen a few times. This sequence joins TRBV19 and TRBJ2-3, with D maybe TRBD2 (5 bases). Per the germline V gene, CDR1 is LNHDA and CDR2 is SQIVND (reference sequence). CDR3 length: 14 amino acids. The ends were cut back, 5 bases at V and 4 bases at J, with 13 bases in the middle. CDR3 nucleotide sequence: TGTGCCAGTAGTCCTAGCTCTATCCCAGATACGCAGTATTTT. The encoded protein is CASSPSSIPDTQYF.

This rearrangement joins TRBV7-8 to TRBJ1-5, with a tentative D call TRBD1 (6 bases). Trimming pared 6 bases from V and 4 bases from J, leaving 7 bases between. Per the germline V gene, CDR1 is SGHVS and CDR2 is FQNEAQ. The CDR3 is made up of 12 amino acids. The CDR3 protein is CASRQGNQPQHF. CDR3 DNA: TGTGCCAGCAGGCAGGGGAATCAGCCCCAGCATTTT.

Comments on this clone: The junction differs from germline at one of its ends, possibly a read error. The genes are TRBV5-1 and TRBJ2-7, with 9 positions matching TRBD2. The CDR3 covers 15 residues. Germline V gene sequence: CDR1 SGHRS, CDR2 YFSETQ. The CDR3 loop reads CASSLVSGSSYEQYF. Here the CDR3 DNA reads TGCGCCAGCAGTTTGGTTAGCGGGAGCTCCTACGAGCAGTACTTC.

V and J are TRBV24-1 and TRBJ2-3, with 7 positions matching TRBD2. CDR1 is KGHDR and CDR2 is SFDVKD in the germline V gene. With V trimmed by 8 bases and J by 4 bases, 5 bases remained unmatched. The CDR3 runs 13 residues. CDR3 amino acids: CATTQRESDTQYF. CDR3 DNA: TGTGCCACCACCCAGCGGGAATCAGATACGCAGTATTTT.

The chain has TRBV4-1 and TRBJ2-3; 11 nucleotides agree with TRBD2. The germline gives CDR1 MGHRA, CDR2 YSYEKL. This CDR3 is 19 amino acids long. With 0 bases clipped from V and 5 bases from J, the junction kept 13 bases outside the gene matches. CDR3 protein: CASSQELAGVGIRRDTQYF. The CDR3 DNA is TGCGCCAGCAGCCAAGAACTAGCGGGAGTGGGGATAAGAAGAGATACGCAGTATTTT.

The chain joins TRBV5-5 to TRBJ2-1; a possible D gene is TRBD1 (5 bases). This CDR3 has 15 residues. Germline V gene data show CDR1 as SGHKS and CDR2 as YYEKEE (reference sequence). The V end lost 2 bases, the J end lost 0 bases, and 9 bases lay between the germline ends. CDR3 nucleotide sequence: TGTGCCAGCAGCTTAGGGGATACCTCCTACAATGAGCAGTTCTTC. Translated: CASSLGDTSYNEQFF. The variable domain in full, completed from reference TRBV5-5 and TRBJ2-1, reads DAGVTQSPTHLIKTRGQQVTLRCSPISGHKSVSWYQQVLGQGPQFIFQYYEKEERGRGNFPDRFSARQFPNYSSELNVNALLLGDSALYLCASSLGDTSYNEQFFGPGTRLTVL.

This clone was detected only once. This chain links TRBV5-1 with TRBJ1-1; D call uncertain. The CDR3 spans 15 residues. Trimming removed 0 bases from V and 1 base from J, with 10 bases in between. Germline V gene lookup returns CDR1 SGHRS and CDR2 YFSETQ. The CDR3 coding sequence is TGCGCCAGCAGCTTGGGGCGGAGATCGAACACTGAAGCTTTCTTT. It codes for CASSLGRRSNTEAFF.

This chain links TRBV25-1 with TRBJ2-1; possible D gene TRBD2, 6 bases. The CDR3 sequence is 12 residues long. Germline CDR1 reads MGHDK; CDR2 reads SYGVNS. In nucleotides, the CDR3 is TGTGCAACGGGACTCTCCTACAATGAGCAGTTCTTC. Protein sequence: CATGLSYNEQFF.

V usage is TRBV20-1 and J usage is TRBJ1-6; D may be TRBD1 (5 bases). CDR3 length equals 15 residues. CDR1 and CDR2 from the germline V gene are DFQATT and SNEGSKA (reference sequence). V dropped 3 bases and J dropped 1 base, with 10 bases sitting between them. CDR3 in amino acids: CSASDQGSYNSPLHF. CDR3 nucleotides: TGCAGTGCTAGTGACCAGGGTTCCTATAATTCACCCCTCCACTTT.